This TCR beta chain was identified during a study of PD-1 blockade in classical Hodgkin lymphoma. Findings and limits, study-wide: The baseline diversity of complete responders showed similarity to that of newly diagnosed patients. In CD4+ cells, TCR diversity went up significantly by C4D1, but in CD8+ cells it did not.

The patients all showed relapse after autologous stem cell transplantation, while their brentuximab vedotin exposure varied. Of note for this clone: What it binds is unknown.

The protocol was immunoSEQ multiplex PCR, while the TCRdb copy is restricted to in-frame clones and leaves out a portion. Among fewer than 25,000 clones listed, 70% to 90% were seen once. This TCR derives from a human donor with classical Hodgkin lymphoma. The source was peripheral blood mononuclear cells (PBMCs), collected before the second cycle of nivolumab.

Here the CDR3 reads CASWQGALYGYTF. CDR3 sequence (DNA): TGTGCCAGTTGGCAGGGTGCCCTCTATGGCTACACCTTC. The rearrangement uses TRBV6-5 and TRBJ1-2, with a tentative D call TRBD1 (5 bases). Trimming took off 9 bases at V and 4 bases at J, with 15 bases between the two ends. Looked up from germline, CDR1 is MNHEY and CDR2 is SVGAGI. The CDR3 is 13 residues long.